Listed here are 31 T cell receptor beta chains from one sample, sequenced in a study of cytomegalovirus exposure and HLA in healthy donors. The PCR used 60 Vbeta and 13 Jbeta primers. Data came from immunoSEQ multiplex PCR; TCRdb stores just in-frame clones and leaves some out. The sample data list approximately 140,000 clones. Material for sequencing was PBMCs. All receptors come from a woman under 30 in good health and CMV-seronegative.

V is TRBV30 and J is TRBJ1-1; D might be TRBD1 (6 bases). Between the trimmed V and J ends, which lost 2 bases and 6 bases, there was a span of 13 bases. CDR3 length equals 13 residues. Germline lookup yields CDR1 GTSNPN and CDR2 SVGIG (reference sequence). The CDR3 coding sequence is TGTGCCTGGAGTACAGGGTTTGCGGCTGAAGCTTTCTTT. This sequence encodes CAWSTGFAAEAFF.

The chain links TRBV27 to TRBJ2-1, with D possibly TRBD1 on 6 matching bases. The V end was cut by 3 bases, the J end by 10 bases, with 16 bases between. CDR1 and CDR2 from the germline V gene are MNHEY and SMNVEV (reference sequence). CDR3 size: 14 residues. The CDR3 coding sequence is TGTGCCAGCAGTTTCCCGAACAGGGCAAACGAGCAGTTCTTC. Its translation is CASSFPNRANEQFF.

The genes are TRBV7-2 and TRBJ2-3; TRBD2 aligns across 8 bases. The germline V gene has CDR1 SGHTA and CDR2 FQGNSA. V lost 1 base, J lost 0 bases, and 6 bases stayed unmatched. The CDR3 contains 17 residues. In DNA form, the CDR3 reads TGTGCCAGCAGCTTAGATGGGTCTAGCGGGAGCACAGATACGCAGTATTTT. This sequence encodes CASSLDGSSGSTDTQYF.

The CDR3, as DNA: TGTGCCAGCAAAACGGCGGGCACTGAAGCTTTCTTT. It yields the protein CASKTAGTEAFF. The V gene is TRBV25-1, the J gene TRBJ1-1, with unresolved D. Germline V gene sequence: CDR1 MGHDK, CDR2 SYGVNS. The V end lost 7 bases, the J end lost 4 bases, and 10 bases lay between the germline ends. The CDR3 loop spans 12 amino acids.

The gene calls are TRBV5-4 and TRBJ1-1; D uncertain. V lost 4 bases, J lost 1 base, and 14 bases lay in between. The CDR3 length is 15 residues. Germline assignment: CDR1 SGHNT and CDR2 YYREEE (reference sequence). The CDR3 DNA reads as TGTGCCAGCAGCGGGCCGAAGGGAGGGAACACTGAAGCTTTCTTT. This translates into CASSGPKGGNTEAFF.

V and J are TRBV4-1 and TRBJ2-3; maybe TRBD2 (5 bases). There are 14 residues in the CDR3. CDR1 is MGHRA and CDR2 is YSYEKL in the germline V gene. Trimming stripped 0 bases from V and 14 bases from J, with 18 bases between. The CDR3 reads CASSQELGGLRPYF. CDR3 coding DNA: TGCGCCAGCAGCCAAGAACTAGGCGGACTCCGTCCGTATTTT.

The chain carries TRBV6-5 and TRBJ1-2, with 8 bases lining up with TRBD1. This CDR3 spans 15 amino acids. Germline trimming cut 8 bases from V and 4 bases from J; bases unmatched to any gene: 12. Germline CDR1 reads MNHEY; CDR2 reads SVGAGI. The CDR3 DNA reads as TGTGCCAGCGCTGTGGGTTTGGGGACAGGCTATGGCTACACCTTC. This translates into CASAVGLGTGYGYTF.

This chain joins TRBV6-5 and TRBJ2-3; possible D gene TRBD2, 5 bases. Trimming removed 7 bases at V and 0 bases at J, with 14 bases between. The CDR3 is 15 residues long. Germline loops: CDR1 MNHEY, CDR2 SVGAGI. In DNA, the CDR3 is TGTGCCAGCACCAACGGGAACCCTAGCACAGATACGCAGTATTTT. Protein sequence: CASTNGNPSTDTQYF.

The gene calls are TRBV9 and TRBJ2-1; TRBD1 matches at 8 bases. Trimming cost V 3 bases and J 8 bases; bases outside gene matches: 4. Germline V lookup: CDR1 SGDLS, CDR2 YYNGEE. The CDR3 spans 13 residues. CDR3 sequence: CASSAPGGYEQFF. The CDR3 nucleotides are TGTGCCAGCAGCGCCCCAGGGGGCTATGAGCAGTTCTTC.

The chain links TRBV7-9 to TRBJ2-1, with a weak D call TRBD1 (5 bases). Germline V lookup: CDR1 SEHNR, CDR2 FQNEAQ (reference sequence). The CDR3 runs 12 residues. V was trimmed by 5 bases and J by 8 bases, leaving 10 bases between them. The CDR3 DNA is TGTGCCAGCAGCAGGGTAGGGGATGAGCAGTTCTTC. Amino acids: CASSRVGDEQFF. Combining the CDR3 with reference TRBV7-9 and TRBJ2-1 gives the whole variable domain DTGVSQNPRHKITKRGQNVTFRCDPISEHNRLYWYRQTLGQGPEFLTYFQNEAQLEKSRLLSDRFSAERPKGSFSTLEIQRTEQGDSAMYLCASSRVGDEQFFGPGTRLTVL.

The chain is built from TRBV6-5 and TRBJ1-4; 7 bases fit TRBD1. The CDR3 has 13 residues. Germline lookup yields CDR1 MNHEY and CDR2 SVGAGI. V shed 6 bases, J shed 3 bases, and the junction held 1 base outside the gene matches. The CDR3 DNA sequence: TGTGCCAGCAGACAGGGGTCTAATGAAAAACTGTTTTTT. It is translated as CASRQGSNEKLFF.

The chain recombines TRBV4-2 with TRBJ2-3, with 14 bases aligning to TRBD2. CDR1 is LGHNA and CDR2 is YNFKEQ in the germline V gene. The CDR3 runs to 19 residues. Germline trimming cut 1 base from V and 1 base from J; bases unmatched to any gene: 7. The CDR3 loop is CASSQAGTSGSRGTDTQYF. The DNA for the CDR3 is TGTGCCAGCAGCCAAGCCGGGACTAGCGGGAGCCGTGGCACAGATACGCAGTATTTT.

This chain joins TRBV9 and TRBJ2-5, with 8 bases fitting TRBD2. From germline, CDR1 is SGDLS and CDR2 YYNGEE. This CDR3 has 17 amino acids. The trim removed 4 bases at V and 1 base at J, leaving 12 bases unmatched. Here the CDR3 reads CASSPRTSRTSQETQYF. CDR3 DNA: TGTGCCAGCAGCCCCCGGACTAGCAGAACCTCCCAAGAGACCCAGTACTTC.

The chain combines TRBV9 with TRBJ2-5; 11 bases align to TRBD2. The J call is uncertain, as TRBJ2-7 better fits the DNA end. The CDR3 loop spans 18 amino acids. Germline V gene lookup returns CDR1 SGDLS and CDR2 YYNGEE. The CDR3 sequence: CASSVSGTSGLYSYEQYF. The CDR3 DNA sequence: TGTGCCAGCAGCGTAAGTGGGACTAGCGGTCTATACTCCTACGAGCAGTACTTC.

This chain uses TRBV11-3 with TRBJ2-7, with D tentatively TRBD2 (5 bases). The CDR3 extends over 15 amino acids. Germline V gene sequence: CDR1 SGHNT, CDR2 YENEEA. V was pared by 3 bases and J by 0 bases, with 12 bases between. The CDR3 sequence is CASSFSRESSYEQYV. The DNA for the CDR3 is TGTGCCAGCAGCTTCAGTCGGGAAAGCTCCTACGAGCAGTACGTC.

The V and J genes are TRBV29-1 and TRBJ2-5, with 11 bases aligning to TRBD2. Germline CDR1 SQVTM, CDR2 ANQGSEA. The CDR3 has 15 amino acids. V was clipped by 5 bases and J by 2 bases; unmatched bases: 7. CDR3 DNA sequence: TGCAGCGTTAACTCCGGGACTAGCGGACAAGAGACCCAGTACTTC. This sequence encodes CSVNSGTSGQETQYF.

The CDR3 protein is CASSVGQGARSGNTIYF. CDR3 sequence (DNA): TGTGCCAGCAGCGTAGGACAGGGGGCGCGCTCTGGAAACACCATATATTTT. The rearrangement links TRBV9 to TRBJ1-3; 10 bases align to TRBD1. This CDR3 comprises 17 residues. Germline V gives CDR1 SGDLS, CDR2 YYNGEE. V was pared by 0 bases and J by 0 bases, with 3 bases of the junction left unmatched.

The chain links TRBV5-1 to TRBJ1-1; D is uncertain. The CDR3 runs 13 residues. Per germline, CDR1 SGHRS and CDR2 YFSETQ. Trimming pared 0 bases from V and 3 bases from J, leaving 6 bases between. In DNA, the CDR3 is TGCGCCAGCAGCTTGGTACAGTACACTGAAGCTTTCTTT. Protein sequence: CASSLVQYTEAFF. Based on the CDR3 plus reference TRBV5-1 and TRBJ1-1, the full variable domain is KAGVTQTPRYLIKTRGQQVTLSCSPISGHRSVSWYQQTPGQGLQFLFEYFSETQRNKGNFPGRFSGRQFSNSRSEMNVSTLELGDSALYLCASSLVQYTEAFFGQGTRLTVV.

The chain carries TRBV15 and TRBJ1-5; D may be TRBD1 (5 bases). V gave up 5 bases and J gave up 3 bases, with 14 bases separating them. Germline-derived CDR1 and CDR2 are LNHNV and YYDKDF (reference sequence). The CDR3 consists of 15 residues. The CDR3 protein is CATSPGGGYNQPQHF. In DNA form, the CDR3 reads TGTGCCACCAGCCCGGGGGGGGGTTACAATCAGCCCCAGCATTTT.

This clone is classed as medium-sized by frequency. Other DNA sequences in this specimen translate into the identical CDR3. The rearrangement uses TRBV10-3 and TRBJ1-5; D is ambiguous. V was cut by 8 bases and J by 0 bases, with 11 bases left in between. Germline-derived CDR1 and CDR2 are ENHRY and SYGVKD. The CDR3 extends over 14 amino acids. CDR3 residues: CAIGTGDSNQPQHF. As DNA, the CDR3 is TGTGCCATCGGTACCGGAGATAGCAATCAGCCCCAGCATTTT.

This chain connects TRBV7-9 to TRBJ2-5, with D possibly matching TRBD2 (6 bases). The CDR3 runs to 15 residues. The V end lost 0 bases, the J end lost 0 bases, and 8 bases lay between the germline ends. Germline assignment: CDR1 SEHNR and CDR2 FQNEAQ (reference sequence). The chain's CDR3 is CASSLAGLHQETQYF. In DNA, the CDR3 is TGTGCCAGCAGCTTAGCGGGACTTCACCAAGAGACCCAGTACTTC.

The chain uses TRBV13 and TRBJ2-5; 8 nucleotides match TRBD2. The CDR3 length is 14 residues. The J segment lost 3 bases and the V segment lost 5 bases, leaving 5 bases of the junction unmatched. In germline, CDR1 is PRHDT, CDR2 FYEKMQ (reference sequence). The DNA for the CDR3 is TGTGCCAGCAGCGCCGGGAGGGGCGAAGAGACCCAGTACTTC. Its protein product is CASSAGRGEETQYF.

The CDR3 sequence is CASSGDRAYQPQHF. DNA for the CDR3: TGTGCCAGCAGCGGGGACAGGGCCTATCAGCCCCAGCATTTT. The rearrangement links TRBV27 to TRBJ1-5; 9 bases are shared with TRBD1. The CDR3 consists of 14 residues. J gave up 5 bases and V 6 bases, and 5 bases lay outside the gene matches. Germline V lookup: CDR1 MNHEY, CDR2 SMNVEV (reference sequence).

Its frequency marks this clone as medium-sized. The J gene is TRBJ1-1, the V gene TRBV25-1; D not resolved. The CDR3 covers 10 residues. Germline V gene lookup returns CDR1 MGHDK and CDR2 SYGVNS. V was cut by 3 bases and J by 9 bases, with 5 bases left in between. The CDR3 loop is CASSDYQAFF. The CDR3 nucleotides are TGTGCCAGCAGTGACTACCAAGCTTTCTTT.

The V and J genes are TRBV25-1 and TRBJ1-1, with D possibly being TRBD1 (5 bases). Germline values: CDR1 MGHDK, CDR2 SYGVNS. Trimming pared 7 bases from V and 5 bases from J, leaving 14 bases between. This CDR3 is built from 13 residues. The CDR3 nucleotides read TGTGCCAGCAAACGAGGGGAGGGGACTGAAGCTTTCTTT. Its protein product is CASKRGEGTEAFF. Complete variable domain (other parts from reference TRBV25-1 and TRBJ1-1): EADIYQTPRYLVIGTGKKITLECSQTMGHDKMYWYQQDPGMELHLIHYSYGVNSTEKGDLSSESTVSRIRTEHFPLTLESARPSHTSQYLCASKRGEGTEAFFGQGTRLTVV.

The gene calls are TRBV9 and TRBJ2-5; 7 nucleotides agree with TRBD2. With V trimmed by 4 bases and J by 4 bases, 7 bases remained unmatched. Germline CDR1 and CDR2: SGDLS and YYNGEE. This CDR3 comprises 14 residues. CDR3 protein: CASSTQSSGETQYF. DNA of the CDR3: TGTGCCAGCAGCACCCAGTCTAGCGGAGAGACCCAGTACTTC.

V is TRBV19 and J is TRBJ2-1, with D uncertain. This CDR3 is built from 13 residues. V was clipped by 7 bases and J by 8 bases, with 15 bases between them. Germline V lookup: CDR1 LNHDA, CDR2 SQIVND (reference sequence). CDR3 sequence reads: CASTHPTRHEQFF. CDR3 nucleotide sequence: TGTGCCAGTACCCACCCCACGCGCCATGAGCAGTTCTTC.

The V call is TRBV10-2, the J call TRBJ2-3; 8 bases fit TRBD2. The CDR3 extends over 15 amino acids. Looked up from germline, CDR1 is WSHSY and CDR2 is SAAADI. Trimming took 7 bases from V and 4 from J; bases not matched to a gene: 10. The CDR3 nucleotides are TGCGCCAGCAAGCAGGTGAGCGGGAGCTCAGATACGCAGTATTTT. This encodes CASKQVSGSSDTQYF.

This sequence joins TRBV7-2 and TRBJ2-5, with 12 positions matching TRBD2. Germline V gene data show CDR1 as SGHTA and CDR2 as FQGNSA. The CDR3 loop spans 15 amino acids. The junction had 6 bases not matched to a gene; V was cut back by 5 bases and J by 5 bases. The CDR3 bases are TGTGCCAGCAGCGCTCTAGCGGGAGGGCGGGAGACCCAGTACTTC. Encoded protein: CASSALAGGRETQYF.

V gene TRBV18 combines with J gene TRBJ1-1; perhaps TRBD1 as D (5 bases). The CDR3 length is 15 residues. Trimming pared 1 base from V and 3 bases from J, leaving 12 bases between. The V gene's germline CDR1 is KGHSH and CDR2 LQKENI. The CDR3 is CASSPRVRGDTEAFF. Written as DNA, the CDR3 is TGTGCCAGCTCACCACGGGTTAGGGGTGACACTGAAGCTTTCTTT.

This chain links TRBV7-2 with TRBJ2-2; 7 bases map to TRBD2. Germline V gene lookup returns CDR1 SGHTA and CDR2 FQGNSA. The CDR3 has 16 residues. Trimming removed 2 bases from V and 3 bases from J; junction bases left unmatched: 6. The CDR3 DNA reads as TGTGCCAGCAGCTTATTTGCCCTAGCGGACACCGGGGAGCTGTTTTTT. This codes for CASSLFALADTGELFF.